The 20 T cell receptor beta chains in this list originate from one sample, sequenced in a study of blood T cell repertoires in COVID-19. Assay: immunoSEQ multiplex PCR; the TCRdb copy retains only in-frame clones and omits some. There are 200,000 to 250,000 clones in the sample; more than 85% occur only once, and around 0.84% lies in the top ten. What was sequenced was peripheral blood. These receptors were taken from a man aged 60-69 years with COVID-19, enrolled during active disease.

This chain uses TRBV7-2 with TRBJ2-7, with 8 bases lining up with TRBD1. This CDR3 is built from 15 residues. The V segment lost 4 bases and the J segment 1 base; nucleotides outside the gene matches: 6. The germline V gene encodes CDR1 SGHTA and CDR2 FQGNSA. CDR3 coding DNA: TGTGCCAGCAGCTCCCGGACAGGGCTTTCCTACGAGCAGTACTTC. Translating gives CASSSRTGLSYEQYF.

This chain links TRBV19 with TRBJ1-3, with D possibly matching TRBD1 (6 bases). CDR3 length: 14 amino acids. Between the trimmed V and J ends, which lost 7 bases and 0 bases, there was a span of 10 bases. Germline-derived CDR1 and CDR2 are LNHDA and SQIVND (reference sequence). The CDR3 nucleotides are TGTGCCAGTAAGGACAGAACCTCTGGAAACACCATATATTTT. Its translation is CASKDRTSGNTIYF.

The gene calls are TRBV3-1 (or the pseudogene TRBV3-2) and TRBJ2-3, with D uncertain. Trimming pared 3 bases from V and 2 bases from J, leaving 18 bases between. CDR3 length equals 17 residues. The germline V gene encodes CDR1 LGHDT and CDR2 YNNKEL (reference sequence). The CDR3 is CASSQERRPSFTDTQYF. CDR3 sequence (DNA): TGTGCCAGCAGCCAGGAGAGGCGTCCGAGCTTCACAGATACGCAGTATTTT.

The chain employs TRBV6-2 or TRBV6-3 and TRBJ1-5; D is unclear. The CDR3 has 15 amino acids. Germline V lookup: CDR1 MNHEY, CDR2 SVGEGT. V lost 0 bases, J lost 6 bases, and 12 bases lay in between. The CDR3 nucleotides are TGTGCCAGCAGTTACTCGACGGGGTGGGGTCAGCCCCAGCATTTT. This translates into CASSYSTGWGQPQHF.

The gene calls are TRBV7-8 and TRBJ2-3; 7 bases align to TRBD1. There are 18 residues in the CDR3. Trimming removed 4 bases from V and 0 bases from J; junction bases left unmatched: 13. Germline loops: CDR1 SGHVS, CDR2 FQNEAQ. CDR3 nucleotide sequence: TGTGCCAGCAGCTCACTACCGGGGACAGACCCTAGCACAGATACGCAGTATTTT. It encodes CASSSLPGTDPSTDTQYF.

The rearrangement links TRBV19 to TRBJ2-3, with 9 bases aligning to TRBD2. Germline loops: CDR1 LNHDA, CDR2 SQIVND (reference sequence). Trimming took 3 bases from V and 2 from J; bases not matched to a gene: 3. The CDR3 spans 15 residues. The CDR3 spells CASSMTSGNTDTQYF. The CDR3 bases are TGTGCCAGTAGTATGACTAGCGGAAACACAGATACGCAGTATTTT. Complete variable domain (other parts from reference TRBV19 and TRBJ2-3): DGGITQSPKYLFRKEGQNVTLSCEQNLNHDAMYWYRQDPGQGLRLIYYSQIVNDFQKGDIAEGYSVSREKKESFPLTVTSAQKNPTAFYLCASSMTSGNTDTQYFGPGTRLTVL.

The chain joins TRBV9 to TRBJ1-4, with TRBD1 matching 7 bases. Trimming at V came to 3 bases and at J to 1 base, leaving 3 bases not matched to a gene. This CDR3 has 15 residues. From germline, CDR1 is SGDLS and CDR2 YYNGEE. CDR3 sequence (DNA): TGTGCCAGCAGCGGACAGGGAAAAACTAATGAAAAACTGTTTTTT. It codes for CASSGQGKTNEKLFF.

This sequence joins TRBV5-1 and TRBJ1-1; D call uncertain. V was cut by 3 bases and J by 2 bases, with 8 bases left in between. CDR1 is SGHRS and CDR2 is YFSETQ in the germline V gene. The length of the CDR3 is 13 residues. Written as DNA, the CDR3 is TGCGCCAGCAGCTGGGCGTCTAACACTGAAGCTTTCTTT. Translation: CASSWASNTEAFF.

The CDR3 region has the DNA TGTGCCAGTAGTTATGGTACAGGGCTGTTAACTGAAGCTTTCTTT. Amino acid sequence: CASSYGTGLLTEAFF. This chain links TRBV19 with TRBJ1-1; perhaps TRBD1 as D (6 bases). V was cut by 5 bases and J by 5 bases, with 18 bases left in between. Germline CDR1 is LNHDA and CDR2 is SQIVND (reference sequence). This CDR3 has 15 amino acids.

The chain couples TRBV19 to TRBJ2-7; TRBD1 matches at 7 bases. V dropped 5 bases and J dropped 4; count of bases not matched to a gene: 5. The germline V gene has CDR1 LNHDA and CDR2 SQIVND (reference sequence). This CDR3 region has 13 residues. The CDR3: CASSYGTEYEQYF. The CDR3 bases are TGTGCCAGTAGTTACGGGACAGAGTACGAGCAGTACTTC.

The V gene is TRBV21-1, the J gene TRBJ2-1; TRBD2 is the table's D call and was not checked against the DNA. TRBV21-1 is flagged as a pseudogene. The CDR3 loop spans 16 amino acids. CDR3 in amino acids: CASSNNRGLPYNEQFF. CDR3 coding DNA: TGTGCCAGCAGCAATAACCGGGGTTTGCCCTACAATGAGCAGTTCTTC.

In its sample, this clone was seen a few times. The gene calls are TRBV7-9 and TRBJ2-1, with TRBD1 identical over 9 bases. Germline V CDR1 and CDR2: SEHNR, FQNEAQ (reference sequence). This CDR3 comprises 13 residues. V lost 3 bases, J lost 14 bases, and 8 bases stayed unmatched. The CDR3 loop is CASSLAGTGYEFF. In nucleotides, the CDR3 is TGTGCCAGCAGCTTGGCCGGGACAGGGTACGAGTTCTTC.

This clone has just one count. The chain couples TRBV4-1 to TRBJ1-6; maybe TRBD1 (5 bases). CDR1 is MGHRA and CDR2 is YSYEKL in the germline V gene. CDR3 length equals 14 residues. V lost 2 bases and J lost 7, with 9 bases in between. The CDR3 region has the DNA TGCGCCAGCAGCCAACCAGGGTCCAATTCACCCCTCCACTTT. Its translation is CASSQPGSNSPLHF.

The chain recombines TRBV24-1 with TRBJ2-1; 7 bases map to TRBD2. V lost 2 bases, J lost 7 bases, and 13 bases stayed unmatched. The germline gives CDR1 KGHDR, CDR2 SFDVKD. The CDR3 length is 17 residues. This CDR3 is CATSDWTSGIGRNEQFF. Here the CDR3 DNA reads TGTGCCACCAGTGATTGGACCAGCGGGATCGGGAGGAATGAGCAGTTCTTC.

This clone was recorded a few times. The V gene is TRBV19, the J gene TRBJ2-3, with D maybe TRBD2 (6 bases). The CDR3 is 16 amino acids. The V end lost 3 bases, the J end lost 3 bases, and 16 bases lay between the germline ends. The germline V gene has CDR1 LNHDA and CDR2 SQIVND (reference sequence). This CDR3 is CASSISGRSLTDTQYF. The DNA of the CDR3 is TGTGCCAGTAGTATTTCTGGGAGGTCTTTAACAGATACGCAGTATTTT.

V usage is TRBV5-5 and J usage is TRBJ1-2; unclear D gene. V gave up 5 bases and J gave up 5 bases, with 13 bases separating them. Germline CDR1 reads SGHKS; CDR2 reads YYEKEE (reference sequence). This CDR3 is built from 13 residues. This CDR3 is CASSAAELYGYTF. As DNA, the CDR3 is TGTGCCAGCAGTGCGGCAGAACTTTATGGCTACACCTTC.

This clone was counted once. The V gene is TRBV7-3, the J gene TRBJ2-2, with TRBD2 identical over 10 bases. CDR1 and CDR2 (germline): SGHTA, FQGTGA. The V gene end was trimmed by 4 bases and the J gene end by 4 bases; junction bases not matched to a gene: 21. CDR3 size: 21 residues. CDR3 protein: CASSSGRLAGDHLRTTGELFF. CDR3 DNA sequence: TGTGCCAGCAGCTCGGGACGGCTAGCGGGAGATCATTTGCGAACCACCGGGGAGCTGTTTTTT.

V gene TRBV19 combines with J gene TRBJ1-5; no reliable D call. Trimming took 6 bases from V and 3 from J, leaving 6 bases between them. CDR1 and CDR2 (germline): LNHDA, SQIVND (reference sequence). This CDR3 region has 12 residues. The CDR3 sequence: CASRQTNQPQHF. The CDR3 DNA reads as TGTGCCAGTAGACAGACCAATCAGCCCCAGCATTTT. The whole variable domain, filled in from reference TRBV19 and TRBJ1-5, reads DGGITQSPKYLFRKEGQNVTLSCEQNLNHDAMYWYRQDPGQGLRLIYYSQIVNDFQKGDIAEGYSVSREKKESFPLTVTSAQKNPTAFYLCASRQTNQPQHFGDGTRLSIL.

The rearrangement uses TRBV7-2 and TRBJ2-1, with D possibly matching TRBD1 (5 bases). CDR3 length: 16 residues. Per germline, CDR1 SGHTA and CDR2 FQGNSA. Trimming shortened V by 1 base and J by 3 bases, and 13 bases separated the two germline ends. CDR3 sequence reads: CASSLGGTAFYNEQFF. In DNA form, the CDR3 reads TGTGCCAGCAGCTTAGGGGGCACCGCATTCTACAATGAGCAGTTCTTC.

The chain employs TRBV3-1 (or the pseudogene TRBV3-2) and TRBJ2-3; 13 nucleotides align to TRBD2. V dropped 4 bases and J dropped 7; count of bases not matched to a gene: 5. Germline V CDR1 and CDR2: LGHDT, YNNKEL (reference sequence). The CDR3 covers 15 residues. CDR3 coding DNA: TGTGCCAGCAGCCTTACTAGCGGGGGGGCAAATACGCAGTATTTT. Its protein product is CASSLTSGGANTQYF.